A single sample gave rise to the 21 T cell receptor beta chains below, sequenced in a study of blood T cells in healthy people across ages. A second about 6 to 12 cycle PCR used barcoded and J-beta primers. TCRdb independently ran MiXCR on the 5' RACE reads; one entry per CDR3 protein. Of approximately 1,000,000 distinct CDR3 sequences detected, approximately 38% appear once; the ten largest clones hold less than 15%. The sequenced material came from blood. These receptors came from a man between 18 and 35 years old in good health.

This clonotype was found many times. V gene TRBV9 combines with J gene TRBJ2-1; TRBD2 aligns across 12 bases. V shed 4 bases, J shed 5 bases, and the junction held 4 bases outside the gene matches. The germline gives CDR1 SGDLS, CDR2 YYNGEE. This CDR3 is 15 amino acids long. The CDR3: CASSSRLAGDNEQFF. Here the CDR3 DNA reads TGTGCCAGCAGCTCACGACTAGCGGGGGACAATGAGCAGTTCTTC.

The CDR3 reads CSVEDWTGENTEAFF. The DNA of the CDR3 is TGCAGCGTTGAAGATTGGACAGGGGAGAACACTGAAGCTTTCTTT. The V call is TRBV29-1, the J call TRBJ1-1, with 9 bases lining up with TRBD1. The CDR3 covers 15 residues. J lost 1 base, V lost 0 bases, and 3 bases had no gene match. The germline gives CDR1 SQVTM, CDR2 ANQGSEA.

This clonotype has a handful of counts. The chain has TRBV4-1 and TRBJ2-1; D possibly corresponds to TRBD1 (5 bases). Germline V gives CDR1 MGHRA, CDR2 YSYEKL. The V and J ends lost 1 base and 6 bases respectively, with 16 bases between them. This CDR3 contains 16 residues. For the CDR3, the DNA is TGCGCCAGCAGCCAAGTGTTGGGCGTTAGGGGCAATGAGCAGTTCTTC. Its protein is CASSQVLGVRGNEQFF.

This chain joins TRBV2 and TRBJ1-6, with TRBD1 as a possible D gene (5 bases). Trimming pared 2 bases from V and 4 bases from J, leaving 18 bases between. CDR1 is SNHLY, CDR2 FYNNEI, per germline. The CDR3 consists of 18 residues. The CDR3: CASSERQLIAPYNSPLHF. DNA for the CDR3: TGTGCCAGCAGTGAAAGACAGCTAATAGCCCCTTATAATTCACCCCTCCACTTT.

In its sample, this clonotype was seen a few times. The chain is built from TRBV6-5 and TRBJ1-5, with 8 bases matching TRBD1. The CDR3 runs to 18 residues. The V gene's germline CDR1 is MNHEY and CDR2 SVGAGI. Unmatched junction bases numbered 7, after V lost 0 bases and J lost 0 bases. CDR3 loop: CASSYSYRGNYSNQPQHF. CDR3 DNA sequence: TGTGCCAGCAGTTACTCGTACAGGGGGAATTATAGCAATCAGCCCCAGCATTTT.

This clonotype was counted a few times. The chain carries TRBV29-1 and TRBJ2-1, with TRBD2 matching 8 bases. V trimming: 5 bases; J trimming: 7 bases; junction bases outside the gene matches: 16. Germline CDR1 is SQVTM and CDR2 is ANQGSEA. CDR3 size: 16 residues. The CDR3 coding sequence is TGCAGCGTTCCGGGATCCGGAGCGGGGGACTATAATGAGCAGTTCTTC. Protein product: CSVPGSGAGDYNEQFF.

V gene TRBV7-2 combines with J gene TRBJ2-7, with D perhaps TRBD1 or TRBD2 (6 bases each). The ends were cut back, 5 bases at V and 2 bases at J, with 19 bases in the middle. The germline V gene has CDR1 SGHTA and CDR2 FQGNSA. The CDR3 has 16 amino acids. This CDR3 is CASSPTGGLRPYEQYF. Here the CDR3 DNA reads TGTGCCAGCAGCCCGACAGGAGGGCTCCGACCCTACGAGCAGTACTTC. Drawing the rest from reference TRBV7-2 and TRBJ2-7, the complete variable domain is GAGVSQSPSNKVTEKGKDVELRCDPISGHTALYWYRQSLGQGLEFLIYFQGNSAPDKSGLPSDRFSAERTGGSVSTLTIQRTQQEDSAVYLCASSPTGGLRPYEQYFGPGTRLTVT.

This chain links TRBV2 with TRBJ2-2; 10 nucleotides line up with TRBD2. V shed 2 bases and J 4 bases; nucleotides not matched to a gene: 4. CDR1 and CDR2 (germline): SNHLY, FYNNEI. The length of the CDR3 is 16 residues. This CDR3 is CASSEQERGGTGELFF. CDR3 nucleotides: TGTGCCAGCAGTGAACAGGAGCGGGGGGGCACCGGGGAGCTGTTTTTT.

V gene TRBV9 combines with J gene TRBJ2-6; TRBD1 agrees at 8 bases. V was pared by 2 bases and J by 3 bases, with 4 bases of the junction left unmatched. The CDR3 has 16 amino acids. Germline V gene lookup returns CDR1 SGDLS and CDR2 YYNGEE. The chain's CDR3 is CASSVGQGGGANVLTF. The CDR3 DNA is TGTGCCAGCAGCGTCGGACAGGGCGGTGGGGCCAACGTCCTGACTTTC. Full variable domain (rest looked up from reference TRBV9 and TRBJ2-6): DSGVTQTPKHLITATGQRVTLRCSPRSGDLSVYWYQQSLDQGLQFLIQYYNGEERAKGNILERFSAQQFPDLHSELNLSSLELGDSALYFCASSVGQGGGANVLTFGAGSRLTVL.

As concerns this clonotype: One end of the junction varies from germline; a read error may be responsible. The V gene is TRBV28, the J gene TRBJ1-1, with a possible D match to TRBD1 (5 bases). Germline V gives CDR1 MDHEN, CDR2 SYDVKM. This CDR3 is built from 14 residues. In nucleotides, the CDR3 is TGTACCAGCAGTCCCCCGTGGCAGGGCTCTGAAGCTTTCTTT. Its protein is CTSSPPWQGSEAFF.

This clonotype was observed a few times. This chain uses TRBV19 with TRBJ2-3; D unclear. Trimming pared 7 bases from V and 4 bases from J, leaving 15 bases between. Germline-derived CDR1 and CDR2 are LNHDA and SQIVND (reference sequence). CDR3 size: 14 residues. As DNA, the CDR3 is TGTGCCAGTACCGCAGTCAGTACCTCAGATACGCAGTATTTT. It translates to CASTAVSTSDTQYF. Variable domain in full (rest from reference TRBV19 and TRBJ2-3): DGGITQSPKYLFRKEGQNVTLSCEQNLNHDAMYWYRQDPGQGLRLIYYSQIVNDFQKGDIAEGYSVSREKKESFPLTVTSAQKNPTAFYLCASTAVSTSDTQYFGPGTRLTVL.

The CDR3 protein is CASSLALYRVSVAYNEQFF. The DNA of the CDR3 is TGTGCCAGCAGCTTGGCCTTATATCGAGTTTCGGTGGCTTACAATGAGCAGTTCTTC. The chain joins TRBV5-5 to TRBJ2-1; the D is unclear. Germline V gene lookup returns CDR1 SGHKS and CDR2 YYEKEE (reference sequence). The CDR3 contains 19 residues. V gave up 0 bases and J gave up 4 bases, with 23 bases separating them.

The J gene is TRBJ2-1, the V gene TRBV21-1. TRBV21-1 is labeled a pseudogene. The length of the CDR3 is 12 residues. CDR3 bases: TGTGCCAGCGTTTGTGCATACAATGAGCAGTTCTTC. Translating it yields CASVCAYNEQFF.

This chain uses TRBV6-5 with TRBJ2-4; either TRBD1 or TRBD2 may fit D (5 bases each). V was cut by 7 bases and J by 0 bases, with 13 bases left in between. Per the germline V gene, CDR1 is MNHEY and CDR2 is SVGAGI. The CDR3 length is 15 residues. The CDR3 DNA is TGTGCCAGCACTCAGGGCGAGGGAGCCAAAAACATTCAGTACTTC. It is translated as CASTQGEGAKNIQYF.

The chain has TRBV20-1 and TRBJ2-1; possible D gene TRBD1, 5 bases. The CDR3 runs 11 residues. Germline-derived CDR1 and CDR2 are DFQATT and SNEGSKA (reference sequence). With 3 bases removed from V and 12 bases from J, the gap between germline ends came to 12 bases. The CDR3 protein is CSASSREGQFF. The CDR3 DNA follows: TGCAGTGCTAGTTCCAGGGAAGGGCAGTTCTTC.

The rearrangement uses TRBV12-3 or TRBV12-4 and TRBJ2-5; 10 positions match TRBD2. The CDR3 is made up of 17 amino acids. The V segment lost 7 bases and the J segment 2 bases; nucleotides outside the gene matches: 13. The DNA of the CDR3 is TGTGCCAGCAATCTTTATCCTCTAGCGGGGGCTCAAGAGACCCAGTACTTC. The encoded protein is CASNLYPLAGAQETQYF.

This clonotype was recorded at least ten times. This chain joins TRBV20-1 and TRBJ2-3, with D possibly called TRBD1 or TRBD2 (6 bases each). CDR1 and CDR2 (germline): DFQATT, SNEGSKA (reference sequence). The CDR3 runs 13 residues. The CDR3 bases are TGCAGCAGGGGAGGATTTAGCACAGATACGCAGTATTTT. It is translated as CSRGGFSTDTQYF.

V is TRBV7-9 and J is TRBJ2-2; D is unresolved. The CDR3 covers 15 residues. Germline CDR1 reads SEHNR; CDR2 reads FQNEAQ (reference sequence). V was clipped by 3 bases and J by 0 bases, with 8 bases between them. The DNA for the CDR3 is TGTGCCAGCAGCTTCGCTACTGCGAACACCGGGGAGCTGTTTTTT. The encoded protein is CASSFATANTGELFF. The full variable domain, with the rest looked up from reference TRBV7-9 and TRBJ2-2, is DTGVSQNPRHKITKRGQNVTFRCDPISEHNRLYWYRQTLGQGPEFLTYFQNEAQLEKSRLLSDRFSAERPKGSFSTLEIQRTEQGDSAMYLCASSFATANTGELFFGEGSRLTVL.

The chain combines TRBV14 with TRBJ2-1, with 8 bases aligning to TRBD1. Germline CDR1 is SGHDN and CDR2 is FVKESK. CDR3 length: 17 residues. J lost 2 bases, V lost 0 bases, and 6 bases had no gene match. The CDR3 sequence: CASSQDLGTGPYNEQFF. The CDR3 nucleotides read TGTGCCAGCAGCCAAGATTTAGGGACAGGTCCCTACAATGAGCAGTTCTTC.

Only a few counts were recorded for this clonotype. The gene calls are TRBV9 and TRBJ2-1; D ambiguous. This CDR3 comprises 12 residues. CDR1 SGDLS and CDR2 YYNGEE come from the germline V gene. Trimming pared 3 bases from V and 7 bases from J, leaving 8 bases between. CDR3 coding DNA: TGTGCCAGCAGCGCCCTTACAAATGAGCAGTTCTTC. Translated: CASSALTNEQFF. The complete variable domain, with remaining parts taken from reference TRBV9 and TRBJ2-1, reads DSGVTQTPKHLITATGQRVTLRCSPRSGDLSVYWYQQSLDQGLQFLIQYYNGEERAKGNILERFSAQQFPDLHSELNLSSLELGDSALYFCASSALTNEQFFGPGTRLTVL.

This clonotype has just a few counts. The chain joins TRBV7-9 to TRBJ1-1, with D possibly matching TRBD1 (5 bases). This CDR3 spans 15 amino acids. The germline CDR1 and CDR2 sequences are SEHNR and FQNEAQ (reference sequence). With 2 bases removed from V and 5 bases from J, the gap between germline ends came to 15 bases. The CDR3 protein is CASSLWSGRGTEAFF. The DNA for the CDR3 is TGTGCCAGCAGCTTATGGTCGGGCCGGGGGACTGAAGCTTTCTTT.